Reported below is one T cell receptor (beta chain). The sample belongs to a study of blood T cell repertoires in COVID-19. Whole-study context: Sample material is recorded as cDNA or gDNA derived from T cells, B-cell-depleted T cells, or PBMCs.

V lost 0 bases, J lost 6 bases, and 17 bases lay in between. CDR1 is LGHDT and CDR2 is YNNKEL in the germline V gene (reference sequence). The CDR3 consists of 16 residues. Per the authors' pipeline: The authors estimated nucleated cell counts from reference gene primer amplification. Sequenced by immunoSEQ multiplex PCR; TCRdb stores in-frame clones only, minus some. V, J and clone size reflect that table, while D and trimming were determined from the DNA. The sample includes around 440,000 clones, 70% to 90% of them seen just once. This chain links TRBV3-1 (or the pseudogene TRBV3-2) with TRBJ1-2; D not resolved. The sequence was collected from a woman in her forties or fifties with COVID-19, enrolled during active disease. Sequencing was done on a sample of peripheral blood. CDR3: CASSQDVVGRINGYTF. The DNA of the CDR3 is TGTGCCAGCAGCCAAGATGTAGTTGGGAGAATTAATGGCTACACCTTC.